A single sample gave rise to the 17 T cell receptor beta chains below, sequenced in a study of cytomegalovirus exposure and HLA in healthy donors. Primers: 60 Vbeta forward and 13 Jbeta reverse. Here immunoSEQ multiplex PCR was the method, and the copy in TCRdb shows in-frame clones only, minus some. Of under 200,000 clones listed, approximately 80% are singletons. Material for sequencing was PBMCs. Receptor source: a young man in good health and CMV-seronegative.

The chain is built from TRBV7-9 and TRBJ2-7; D possibly corresponds to TRBD2 (6 bases). Trimming took off 5 bases at V and 2 bases at J, with 16 bases between the two ends. The CDR3 has 15 residues. Germline CDR1 reads SEHNR; CDR2 reads FQNEAQ (reference sequence). CDR3 loop: CASSPAVAATYEQYF. Written as DNA, the CDR3 is TGTGCCAGCAGCCCGGCGGTAGCGGCGACCTACGAGCAGTACTTC.

As regards this clone: The sample carries other DNA sequences with the same CDR3. This chain connects TRBV30 to TRBJ1-6; D gene ambiguous. Trimming removed 2 bases at V and 7 bases at J, with 12 bases between. The CDR3 sequence is 14 residues long. Germline V gives CDR1 GTSNPN, CDR2 SVGIG (reference sequence). This CDR3 is CAWSSQRANSPLHF. The CDR3 DNA is TGTGCCTGGAGTTCCCAGCGGGCGAATTCACCCCTCCACTTT.

This chain's CDR3 is CATSSALGGFGANVLTF. CDR3 DNA sequence: TGTGCCACCAGCAGTGCCTTGGGGGGTTTCGGGGCCAACGTCCTGACTTTC. The chain employs TRBV15 and TRBJ2-6; D possibly corresponds to TRBD2 (6 bases). CDR1 LNHNV and CDR2 YYDKDF come from the germline V gene (reference sequence). Trimming left V 3 bases short and J 4 bases short, with 16 bases between. The CDR3 covers 17 residues.

V gene TRBV7-9 combines with J gene TRBJ2-5; TRBD2 matches at 12 bases. The CDR3 is made up of 15 amino acids. CDR1 is SEHNR and CDR2 is FQNEAQ in the germline V gene (reference sequence). The V segment lost 4 bases and the J segment 2 bases; nucleotides outside the gene matches: 2. The CDR3 DNA reads as TGTGCCAGCAGCTGGACTAGCGGGGTACAAGAGACCCAGTACTTC. Its translation: CASSWTSGVQETQYF.

The chain is built from TRBV5-1 and TRBJ2-1, with 7 bases lining up with TRBD1. Per germline, CDR1 SGHRS and CDR2 YFSETQ. V was clipped by 6 bases and J by 0 bases; unmatched bases: 9. This CDR3 has 16 residues. Written as DNA, the CDR3 is TGCGCCAGCACCCTGGATGGGGACAGCTCCTACAATGAGCAGTTCTTC. It encodes CASTLDGDSSYNEQFF.

The V gene is TRBV20-1, the J gene TRBJ2-3; TRBD2 is a possible D gene (6 bases). Trimming took off 6 bases at V and 6 bases at J, with 10 bases between the two ends. CDR1 is DFQATT, CDR2 SNEGSKA, per germline (reference sequence). The length of the CDR3 is 11 residues. CDR3 loop: CSARLVDTQYF. The CDR3 nucleotides are TGCAGTGCGAGACTAGTCGATACGCAGTATTTT.

The chain links TRBV28 to TRBJ2-7; TRBD1 matches at 8 bases. Trimming removed 6 bases from V and 5 bases from J; junction bases left unmatched: 9. The CDR3 has 14 amino acids. Looked up from germline, CDR1 is MDHEN and CDR2 is SYDVKM. In DNA, the CDR3 is TGTGCCAGCAGGGGCTGGACAGGGCCCCACGAGCAGTACTTC. As protein: CASRGWTGPHEQYF. The full variable domain, in which reference TRBV28 and TRBJ2-7 provide the parts outside the CDR3, is DVKVTQSSRYLVKRTGEKVFLECVQDMDHENMFWYRQDPGLGLRLIYFSYDVKMKEKGDIPEGYSVSREKKERFSLILESASTNQTSMYLCASRGWTGPHEQYFGPGTRLTVT.

This clone was detected a few times. The rearrangement links TRBV6-5 to TRBJ1-1, with a possible D match to TRBD1 (6 bases). The CDR3 is 15 amino acids. Looked up from germline, CDR1 is MNHEY and CDR2 is SVGAGI. V was clipped by 0 bases and J by 1 base, with 9 bases between them. CDR3 nucleotides: TGTGCCAGCAGTTACTCGGGACACGCGAACACTGAAGCTTTCTTT. Amino acids: CASSYSGHANTEAFF.

The chain uses TRBV15 and TRBJ2-6; 8 bases are shared with TRBD2. In germline, CDR1 is LNHNV, CDR2 YYDKDF (reference sequence). This CDR3 spans 14 amino acids. Trimming cost V 7 bases and J 4 bases; bases outside gene matches: 3. In nucleotides, the CDR3 is TGTGCCACCATCGGGGGGGCCGGGGCCAACGTCCTGACTTTC. Protein product: CATIGGAGANVLTF.

The chain combines TRBV6-5 with TRBJ1-4; the match to TRBD1 covers 7 bases. The CDR3 contains 14 residues. Trimming cost V 5 bases and J 2 bases; bases outside gene matches: 2. Looked up from germline, CDR1 is MNHEY and CDR2 is SVGAGI. The CDR3 sequence: CASSKQGTNEKLFF. Here the CDR3 DNA reads TGTGCCAGCAGTAAACAGGGGACTAATGAAAAACTGTTTTTT.

The rearrangement links TRBV5-1 to TRBJ1-5; D is perhaps TRBD1 (6 bases). The CDR3 is 14 residues long. The V end lost 4 bases, the J end lost 5 bases, and 13 bases lay between the germline ends. Germline CDR1 reads SGHRS; CDR2 reads YFSETQ. The CDR3 bases are TGCGCCAGCAGCAGTACAGGGAAGGATCAGCCCCAGCATTTT. Its translation is CASSSTGKDQPQHF.

The gene calls are TRBV11-3 and TRBJ2-1; no firm D call. V was cut by 1 base and J by 0 bases, with 7 bases left in between. The CDR3 length is 15 residues. Per germline, CDR1 SGHNT and CDR2 YENEEA. Here the CDR3 DNA reads TGTGCCAGCAGCTTAGCGCTCAGCTCCTACAATGAGCAGTTCTTC. Its translation: CASSLALSSYNEQFF. Full variable domain (outside the CDR3, taken from reference TRBV11-3 and TRBJ2-1): EAGVVQSPRYKIIEKKQPVAFWCNPISGHNTLYWYLQNLGQGPELLIRYENEEAVDDSQLPKDRFSAERLKGVDSTLKIQPAELGDSAVYLCASSLALSSYNEQFFGPGTRLTVL.

This clone showed up just once. This rearrangement joins TRBV15 to TRBJ1-5; D remains ambiguous. Germline CDR1 reads LNHNV; CDR2 reads YYDKDF (reference sequence). V shed 1 base and J shed 7 bases, with 5 bases lying between them. CDR3 length: 12 residues. The CDR3 here is CATSRVRQPQHF. CDR3 sequence (DNA): TGTGCCACCAGCAGAGTGAGACAGCCCCAGCATTTT.

The chain has TRBV11-3 and TRBJ1-1, with D perhaps matching TRBD1 (6 bases). Germline V gene lookup returns CDR1 SGHNT and CDR2 YENEEA. CDR3 size: 13 residues. V lost 4 bases, J lost 1 base, and 7 bases lay in between. CDR3 DNA sequence: TGTGCCAGCAGCTGGGGACAGAACACTGAAGCTTTCTTT. Its translation: CASSWGQNTEAFF.

V gene TRBV10-2 combines with J gene TRBJ1-5, with no clear D. The CDR3 runs 14 residues. The germline V gene has CDR1 WSHSY and CDR2 SAAADI. V lost 7 bases, J lost 5 bases, and 15 bases lay in between. CDR3 nucleotide sequence: TGCGCCAGCAAGTATCGCAGGTTGTATCAGCCCCAGCATTTT. Residues: CASKYRRLYQPQHF.

This clone was detected only a few times. The chain couples TRBV28 to TRBJ1-2; no clear D. From germline, CDR1 is MDHEN and CDR2 SYDVKM. The CDR3 totals 17 residues. V shed 4 bases and J shed 3 bases, with 21 bases lying between them. CDR3: CASSYVLWRSKDYGYTF. The CDR3 nucleotides are TGTGCCAGCAGTTACGTACTGTGGAGGTCTAAAGACTATGGCTACACCTTC.

This chain links TRBV5-6 with TRBJ1-1; 8 positions agree with TRBD1. Germline V gives CDR1 SGHDT, CDR2 YYEEEE. V shed 4 bases and J 8 bases; nucleotides not matched to a gene: 4. CDR3 length equals 12 residues. The CDR3: CASSTGGREAFF. The CDR3, as DNA: TGTGCCAGCAGCACAGGGGGTAGGGAAGCTTTCTTT.